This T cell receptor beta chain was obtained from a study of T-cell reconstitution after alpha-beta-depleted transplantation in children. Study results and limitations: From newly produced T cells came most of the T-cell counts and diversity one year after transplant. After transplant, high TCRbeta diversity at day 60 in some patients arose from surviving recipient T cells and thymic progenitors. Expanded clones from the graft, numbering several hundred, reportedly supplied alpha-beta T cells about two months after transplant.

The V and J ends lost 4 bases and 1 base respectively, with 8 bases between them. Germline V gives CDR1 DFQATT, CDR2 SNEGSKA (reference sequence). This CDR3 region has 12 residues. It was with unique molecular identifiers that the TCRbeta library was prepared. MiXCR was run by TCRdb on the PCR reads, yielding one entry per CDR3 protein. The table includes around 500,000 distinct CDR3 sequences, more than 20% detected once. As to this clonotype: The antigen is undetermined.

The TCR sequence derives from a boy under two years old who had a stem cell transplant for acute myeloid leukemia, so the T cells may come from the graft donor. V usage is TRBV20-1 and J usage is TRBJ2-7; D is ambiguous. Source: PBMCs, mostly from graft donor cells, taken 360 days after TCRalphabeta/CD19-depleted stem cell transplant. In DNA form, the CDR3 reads TGCAGTGCTATCGGTTCGTCCTACGAGCAGTACTTC. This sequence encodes CSAIGSSYEQYF.